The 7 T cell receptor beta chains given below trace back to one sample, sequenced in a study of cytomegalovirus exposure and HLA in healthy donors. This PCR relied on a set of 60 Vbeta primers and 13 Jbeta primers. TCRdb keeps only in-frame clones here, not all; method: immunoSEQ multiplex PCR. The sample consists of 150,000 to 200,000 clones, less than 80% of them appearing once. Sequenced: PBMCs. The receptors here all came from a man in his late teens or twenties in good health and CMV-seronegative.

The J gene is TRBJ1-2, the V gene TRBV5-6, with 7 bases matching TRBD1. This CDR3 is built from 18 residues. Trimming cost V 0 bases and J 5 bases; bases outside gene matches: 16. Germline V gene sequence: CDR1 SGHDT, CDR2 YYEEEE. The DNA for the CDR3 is TGTGCCAGCAGCTTGGGGGCCGGGACAGAATCAGCGTGGTATGGCTACACCTTC. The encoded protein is CASSLGAGTESAWYGYTF.

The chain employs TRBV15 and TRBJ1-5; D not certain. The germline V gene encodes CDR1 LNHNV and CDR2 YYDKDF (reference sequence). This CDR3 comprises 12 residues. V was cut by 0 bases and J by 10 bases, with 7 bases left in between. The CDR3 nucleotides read TGTGCCACCAGCAGAGATTTTGGCCCCCAGCATTTT. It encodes CATSRDFGPQHF.

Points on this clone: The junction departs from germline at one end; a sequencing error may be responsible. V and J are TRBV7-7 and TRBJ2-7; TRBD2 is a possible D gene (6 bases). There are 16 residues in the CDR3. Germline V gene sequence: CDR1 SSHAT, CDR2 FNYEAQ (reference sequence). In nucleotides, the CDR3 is TGTGCTAGCAGCTTGCGAGCCGGCCTAGCGTTCGGCGAGCAGTACTTC. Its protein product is CASSLRAGLAFGEQYF.

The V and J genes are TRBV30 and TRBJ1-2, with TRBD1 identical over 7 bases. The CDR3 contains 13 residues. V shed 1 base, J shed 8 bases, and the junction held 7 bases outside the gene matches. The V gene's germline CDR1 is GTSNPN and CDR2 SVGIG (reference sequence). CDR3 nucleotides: TGTGCCTGGAGTGCCATACAGGGGAGCGGCTACACCTTC. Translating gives CAWSAIQGSGYTF. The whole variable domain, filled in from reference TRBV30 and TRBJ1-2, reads SQTIHQWPATLVQPVGSPLSLECTVEGTSNPNLYWYRQAAGRGLQLLFYSVGIGQISSEVPQNLSASRPQDRQFILSSKKLLLSDSGFYLCAWSAIQGSGYTFGSGTRLTVV.

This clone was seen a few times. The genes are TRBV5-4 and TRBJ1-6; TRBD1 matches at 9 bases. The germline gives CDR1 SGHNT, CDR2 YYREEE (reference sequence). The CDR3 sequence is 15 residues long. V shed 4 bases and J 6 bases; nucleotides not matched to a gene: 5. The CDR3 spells CASSQGQGVNSPLHF. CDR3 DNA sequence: TGTGCCAGCAGCCAGGGACAGGGAGTTAATTCACCCCTCCACTTT.

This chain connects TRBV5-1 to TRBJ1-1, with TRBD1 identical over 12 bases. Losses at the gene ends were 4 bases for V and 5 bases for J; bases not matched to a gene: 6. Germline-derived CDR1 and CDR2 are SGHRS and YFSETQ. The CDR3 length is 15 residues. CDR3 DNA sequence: TGCGCCAGCAGCGGGACAGGGGGCGTACGTACTGAAGCTTTCTTT. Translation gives CASSGTGGVRTEAFF. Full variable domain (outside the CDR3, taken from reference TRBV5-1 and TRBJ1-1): KAGVTQTPRYLIKTRGQQVTLSCSPISGHRSVSWYQQTPGQGLQFLFEYFSETQRNKGNFPGRFSGRQFSNSRSEMNVSTLELGDSALYLCASSGTGGVRTEAFFGQGTRLTVV.

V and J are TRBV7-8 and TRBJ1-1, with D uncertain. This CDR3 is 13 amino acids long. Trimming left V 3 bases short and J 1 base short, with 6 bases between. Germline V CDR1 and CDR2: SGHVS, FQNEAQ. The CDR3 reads CASSLKRNTEAFF. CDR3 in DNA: TGTGCCAGCAGCTTGAAGAGGAACACTGAAGCTTTCTTT.